Listed below are T cell receptor beta chains from one sample, sequenced in a study of spatial heterogeneity in lung cancer. Using its own MiXCR run on the 5' RACE reads, TCRdb lists one record per CDR3 protein. The sample shows about 7,000 distinct CDR3 sequences, roughly 3.5% of them seen only once. This specimen was lung tumor tissue, taken at surgery. The receptors originated from a male donor with early-stage non-small cell lung cancer. Both conserved end residues are part of each CDR3. The order of the fields is CDR3 protein, CDR3 DNA, J gene, clone size, D gene, CDR3 length, V gene. A D gene is named only where the DNA matches it firmly. Clone size, where shown, is once, few, many, or a class for clones that have expanded.

CDR3 protein: CASSPLSGGNNEQFF
CDR3 DNA: TGTGCCAGCAGTCCTCTTTCGGGGGGGAACAATGAGCAGTTCTTC
J gene: TRBJ2-1
clone size: many
D gene: TRBD2
CDR3 length: 15
V gene: TRBV2

CDR3 protein: CSAGPPGRNTEAFF
CDR3 DNA: TGCAGTGCTGGGCCACCGGGACGCAACACTGAAGCTTTCTTT
J gene: TRBJ1-1
clone size: medium-sized
D gene: NA
CDR3 length: 14
V gene: TRBV20-1

CDR3 protein: CASSTGTGNNEKLFF
CDR3 DNA: TGTGCCAGTAGTACCGGGACAGGGAACAATGAAAAACTGTTTTTT
J gene: TRBJ1-4
clone size: medium-sized
D gene: TRBD1
CDR3 length: 15
V gene: TRBV19

CDR3 protein: CASSPDRGETQYF
CDR3 DNA: TGTGCCAGCAGCCCGGACAGGGGCGAGACCCAGTACTTC
J gene: TRBJ2-5
clone size: many
D gene: TRBD1
CDR3 length: 13
V gene: TRBV5-5

CDR3 protein: CASSLLAGSTDTQYF
CDR3 DNA: TGCGCCAGCAGCCTCCTAGCGGGGAGCACAGATACGCAGTATTTT
J gene: TRBJ2-3
clone size: many
D gene: TRBD2
CDR3 length: 15
V gene: TRBV5-1

CDR3 protein: CSTRDSSYEQYF
CDR3 DNA: TGCAGTACCCGGGACAGCTCCTACGAGCAGTACTTC
J gene: TRBJ2-7
clone size: medium-sized
D gene: TRBD1
CDR3 length: 12
V gene: TRBV20-1

CDR3 protein: CASLPGASGTDTQYF
CDR3 DNA: TGTGCCAGCCTCCCGGGAGCTTCTGGGACAGATACGCAGTATTTT
J gene: TRBJ2-3
clone size: many
D gene: NA
CDR3 length: 15
V gene: TRBV6-1

CDR3 protein: CASSLRDPPYEQYF
CDR3 DNA: TGTGCCAGTAGCCTCCGGGACCCACCCTACGAGCAGTACTTC
J gene: TRBJ2-7
clone size: many
D gene: NA
CDR3 length: 14
V gene: TRBV19

CDR3 protein: CASSPRRSNQPQHF
CDR3 DNA: TGTGCCAGCAGCCCTCGACGGAGCAATCAGCCCCAGCATTTT
J gene: TRBJ1-5
clone size: many
D gene: NA
CDR3 length: 14
V gene: TRBV7-8

CDR3 protein: CASSSFGDEQYF
CDR3 DNA: TGTGCCAGCAGTTCCTTCGGGGACGAGCAGTACTTC
J gene: TRBJ2-7
clone size: many
D gene: NA
CDR3 length: 12
V gene: TRBV12-3/TRBV12-4

CDR3 protein: CASSHQGDEQFF
CDR3 DNA: TGTGCCAGCAGCCATCAGGGCGATGAGCAGTTCTTC
J gene: TRBJ2-1
clone size: many
D gene: NA
CDR3 length: 12
V gene: TRBV12-3/TRBV12-4

CDR3 protein: CASSLGLAGGYNEQFF
CDR3 DNA: TGTGCCAGCAGTTTGGGTCTAGCGGGGGGGTACAATGAGCAGTTCTTC
J gene: TRBJ2-1
clone size: medium-sized
D gene: TRBD2
CDR3 length: 16
V gene: TRBV12-3/TRBV12-4

CDR3 protein: CATSPQSGLAGGLGFF
CDR3 DNA: TGTGCCACCAGCCCACAATCGGGACTAGCGGGAGGGCTTGGGTTCTTC
J gene: TRBJ2-1
clone size: NA
D gene: TRBD2
CDR3 length: 16
V gene: TRBV15

CDR3 protein: CASRPTSGETQYF
CDR3 DNA: TGTGCCAGTAGACCGACTAGCGGAGAGACCCAGTACTTC
J gene: TRBJ2-5
clone size: medium-sized
D gene: TRBD2
CDR3 length: 13
V gene: TRBV19

CDR3 protein: CASQAGDFYEQYF
CDR3 DNA: TGTGCCAGCCAGGCGGGAGATTTCTACGAGCAGTACTTC
J gene: TRBJ2-7
clone size: many
D gene: TRBD2
CDR3 length: 13
V gene: TRBV2

CDR3 protein: CSAHVLNNEQFF
CDR3 DNA: TGCAGTGCCCACGTCCTCAACAATGAGCAGTTCTTC
J gene: TRBJ2-1
clone size: many
D gene: NA
CDR3 length: 12
V gene: TRBV20-1

CDR3 protein: CSAGTDPTDTQYF
CDR3 DNA: TGCAGCGCCGGGACAGACCCCACAGATACGCAGTATTTT
J gene: TRBJ2-3
clone size: many
D gene: TRBD1
CDR3 length: 13
V gene: TRBV29-1

CDR3 protein: CSARDRMYTEAFF
CDR3 DNA: TGCAGTGCTAGAGATCGGATGTACACTGAAGCTTTCTTT
J gene: TRBJ1-1
clone size: medium-sized
D gene: NA
CDR3 length: 13
V gene: TRBV20-1

CDR3 protein: CSARTPGARNEQFF
CDR3 DNA: TGCAGTGCTAGAACCCCAGGGGCGAGGAATGAGCAGTTCTTC
J gene: TRBJ2-1
clone size: many
D gene: NA
CDR3 length: 14
V gene: TRBV20-1

CDR3 protein: CASSQDHASDTQYF
CDR3 DNA: TGCGCCAGCAGCCAAGATCACGCATCAGATACGCAGTATTTT
J gene: TRBJ2-3
clone size: medium-sized
D gene: NA
CDR3 length: 14
V gene: TRBV4-1

CDR3 protein: CASRGSKMNTEAFF
CDR3 DNA: TGTGCCAGCAGGGGCAGTAAGATGAACACTGAAGCTTTCTTT
J gene: TRBJ1-1
clone size: medium-sized
D gene: NA
CDR3 length: 14
V gene: TRBV6-1

CDR3 protein: CASSSVGTTHRNEQFF
CDR3 DNA: TGTGCCAGCAGCTCCGTGGGGACAACCCACAGGAATGAGCAGTTCTTC
J gene: TRBJ2-1
clone size: medium-sized
D gene: NA
CDR3 length: 16
V gene: TRBV7-9

CDR3 protein: CASSQGLELFF
CDR3 DNA: TGTGCCAGCAGCCAAGGGTTGGAGCTGTTTTTT
J gene: TRBJ2-2
clone size: medium-sized
D gene: NA
CDR3 length: 11
V gene: TRBV3-1

CDR3 protein: CASSFIRLAAGTGELFF
CDR3 DNA: TGTGCCAGCAGTTTTATCAGACTAGCGGCAGGAACCGGGGAGCTGTTTTTT
J gene: TRBJ2-2
clone size: medium-sized
D gene: TRBD2
CDR3 length: 17
V gene: TRBV12-3/TRBV12-4

CDR3 protein: CSAREFGTREETQYF
CDR3 DNA: TGCAGTGCTAGAGAATTCGGGACTAGGGAAGAGACCCAGTACTTC
J gene: TRBJ2-5
clone size: many
D gene: TRBD2
CDR3 length: 15
V gene: TRBV20-1

CDR3 protein: CATSRGYQGADIEAFF
CDR3 DNA: TGTGCCACCAGCAGAGGCTATCAGGGGGCGGATATTGAAGCTTTCTTT
J gene: TRBJ1-1
clone size: many
D gene: TRBD1
CDR3 length: 16
V gene: TRBV15

CDR3 protein: CSARVRYGTSGNSYEQYF
CDR3 DNA: TGCAGTGCTAGAGTCAGATACGGGACTAGCGGGAATTCCTACGAGCAGTACTTC
J gene: TRBJ2-7
clone size: many
D gene: TRBD2
CDR3 length: 18
V gene: TRBV20-1

CDR3 protein: CASSPTGGRETQYF
CDR3 DNA: TGTGCCAGCAGTCCAACAGGGGGCAGGGAGACCCAGTACTTC
J gene: TRBJ2-5
clone size: few
D gene: TRBD1
CDR3 length: 14
V gene: TRBV6-1

CDR3 protein: CSVEYRFGEQFF
CDR3 DNA: TGCAGCGTTGAATACAGGTTTGGTGAGCAGTTCTTC
J gene: TRBJ2-1
clone size: many
D gene: NA
CDR3 length: 12
V gene: TRBV29-1

CDR3 protein: CASSFTGGQGKQGEQFF
CDR3 DNA: TGCGCCAGCAGCTTCACCGGGGGCCAGGGGAAACAGGGTGAGCAGTTCTTC
J gene: TRBJ2-1
clone size: NA
D gene: NA
CDR3 length: 17
V gene: TRBV5-1

CDR3 protein: CATSDFGTGDTQYF
CDR3 DNA: TGTGCCACCAGTGATTTCGGGACAGGCGATACGCAGTATTTT
J gene: TRBJ2-3
clone size: medium-sized
D gene: TRBD1
CDR3 length: 14
V gene: TRBV24-1

CDR3 protein: CASSSSRWGGYTF
CDR3 DNA: TGTGCCAGCAGCTCGTCCCGATGGGGTGGCTACACCTTC
J gene: TRBJ1-2
clone size: many
D gene: NA
CDR3 length: 13
V gene: TRBV2

CDR3 protein: CASSRKTGGAFF
CDR3 DNA: TGTGCCAGCAGTCGGAAGACAGGGGGCGCTTTCTTT
J gene: TRBJ1-1
clone size: medium-sized
D gene: TRBD1
CDR3 length: 12
V gene: TRBV12-3/TRBV12-4

CDR3 protein: CASSPGYRDQGLDEQYF
CDR3 DNA: TGTGCCAGCAGCCCCGGGTACAGGGACCAAGGATTGGACGAGCAGTACTTC
J gene: TRBJ2-7
clone size: many
D gene: NA
CDR3 length: 17
V gene: TRBV5-6

CDR3 protein: CAWSRSGGAGDTQYF
CDR3 DNA: TGTGCCTGGAGTCGGAGCGGGGGGGCCGGAGATACGCAGTATTTT
J gene: TRBJ2-3
clone size: many
D gene: TRBD2
CDR3 length: 15
V gene: TRBV30

CDR3 protein: CASSTGYTDTQYF
CDR3 DNA: TGTGCCAGCAGCACAGGGTACACAGATACGCAGTATTTT
J gene: TRBJ2-3
clone size: medium-sized
D gene: NA
CDR3 length: 13
V gene: TRBV7-2

CDR3 protein: CASSLRGGGYTF
CDR3 DNA: TGTGCCAGCAGCCTCCGGGGAGGTGGCTACACCTTC
J gene: TRBJ1-2
clone size: many
D gene: NA
CDR3 length: 12
V gene: TRBV6-6

CDR3 protein: CASSQDYGWDRVGTEAFF
CDR3 DNA: TGTGCCAGCAGCCAAGACTACGGATGGGACAGGGTAGGAACTGAAGCTTTCTTT
J gene: TRBJ1-1
clone size: many
D gene: TRBD1
CDR3 length: 18
V gene: TRBV14

CDR3 protein: CASSPAGLAGGGETQYF
CDR3 DNA: TGTGCCAGCAGCCCAGCGGGGCTAGCGGGAGGAGGGGAGACCCAGTACTTC
J gene: TRBJ2-5
clone size: NA
D gene: TRBD2
CDR3 length: 17
V gene: TRBV7-6

CDR3 protein: CASSRASGTGLNTEAFF
CDR3 DNA: TGTGCCAGTAGTAGAGCATCCGGGACAGGGTTGAACACTGAAGCTTTCTTT
J gene: TRBJ1-1
clone size: many
D gene: TRBD1
CDR3 length: 17
V gene: TRBV19

CDR3 protein: CAISETESYEQYF
CDR3 DNA: TGTGCCATCAGTGAGACCGAGAGCTACGAGCAGTACTTC
J gene: TRBJ2-7
clone size: medium-sized
D gene: NA
CDR3 length: 13
V gene: TRBV10-3

CDR3 protein: CATSDLRGSTDTQYF
CDR3 DNA: TGTGCCACCAGTGATTTGCGCGGGAGCACAGATACGCAGTATTTT
J gene: TRBJ2-3
clone size: NA
D gene: NA
CDR3 length: 15
V gene: TRBV24-1

CDR3 protein: CAISESDSGGDYNEQFF
CDR3 DNA: TGTGCCATCAGTGAGTCGGATAGCGGGGGCGATTACAATGAGCAGTTCTTC
J gene: TRBJ2-1
clone size: medium-sized
D gene: TRBD2
CDR3 length: 17
V gene: TRBV10-3

CDR3 protein: CASSPGQADYGYTF
CDR3 DNA: TGTGCCAGTAGCCCGGGACAGGCAGACTATGGCTACACCTTC
J gene: TRBJ1-2
clone size: many
D gene: TRBD1
CDR3 length: 14
V gene: TRBV19